Shown below are 28 T cell receptor beta chains from a single sample sequenced in a study of identical twins. Each CDR3 protein gets one entry after TCRdb re-called the 5' RACE reads with MiXCR. The sample records under 250,000 distinct CDR3 sequences, around 6.9% being singletons. The sample was also linked to a second study, of yellow fever vaccine responses in identical twins.

The specimen was memory (CD45RO+) T cells sorted from blood. Receptors originate from a woman aged 18 to 35 in good health.

The chain joins TRBV7-9 to TRBJ2-7, with D perhaps assigned TRBD1 or TRBD2 (5 bases each). CDR3 length equals 14 residues. From germline, CDR1 is SEHNR and CDR2 FQNEAQ (reference sequence). Trimming shortened V by 5 bases and J by 2 bases, and 13 bases separated the two germline ends. The CDR3 here is CASSENGGPYEQYF. DNA for the CDR3: TGTGCCAGCAGCGAGAATGGGGGACCCTACGAGCAGTACTTC. The full variable domain, with the rest looked up from reference TRBV7-9 and TRBJ2-7, is DTGVSQNPRHKITKRGQNVTFRCDPISEHNRLYWYRQTLGQGPEFLTYFQNEAQLEKSRLLSDRFSAERPKGSFSTLEIQRTEQGDSAMYLCASSENGGPYEQYFGPGTRLTVT.

This clonotype was counted between two and nine times. V and J are TRBV10-1 and TRBJ2-4, with 8 positions matching TRBD1. The CDR3 is 15 amino acids. Trimming cost V 4 bases and J 1 base; bases outside gene matches: 3. CDR1 and CDR2 from the germline V gene are WNHNN and SYGVQD (reference sequence). This CDR3 reads CASSGTGMAKNIQYF. For the CDR3, the DNA is TGCGCCAGCAGTGGGACAGGGATGGCCAAAAACATTCAGTACTTC.

The chain is built from TRBV6-5 and TRBJ1-5; TRBD1 matches at 7 bases. CDR1 is MNHEY and CDR2 is SVGAGI in the germline V gene. Germline trimming cut 0 bases from V and 5 bases from J; bases unmatched to any gene: 10. The CDR3 has 17 amino acids. The CDR3 DNA reads as TGTGCCAGCAGTTACTCGAGGGGCACAGGGGTCGATCAGCCCCAGCATTTT. It encodes CASSYSRGTGVDQPQHF.

V gene TRBV7-6 combines with J gene TRBJ1-2; 8 bases are a match to TRBD1. Germline CDR1 reads SGHVS; CDR2 reads FNYEAQ. V lost 6 bases to trimming and J lost 2 bases; unmatched junction nucleotides: 8. The CDR3 runs to 15 residues. The CDR3 DNA sequence: TGTGCCAGCAGGCCAAGGGACAGGCGGAACTATGGCTACACCTTC. Residues: CASRPRDRRNYGYTF.

This clonotype came up many times. The gene calls are TRBV5-6 and TRBJ2-5, with D unclear. CDR3 length: 12 residues. Germline V CDR1 and CDR2: SGHDT, YYEEEE. V lost 4 bases and J lost 5, with 9 bases in between. CDR3 nucleotides: TGTGCCAGCAGCCCGGCGATGGAGACCCAGTACTTC. It translates to CASSPAMETQYF.

Many counts were recorded for this clonotype. CDR3 loop: CSVESRTANTGELFF. In nucleotides, the CDR3 is TGCAGCGTTGAATCCCGGACAGCCAACACCGGGGAGCTGTTTTTT. The rearrangement uses TRBV29-1 and TRBJ2-2; D is possibly TRBD1 (6 bases). CDR1 is SQVTM and CDR2 is ANQGSEA in the germline V gene. The CDR3 covers 15 residues. Trimming shortened V by 2 bases and J by 2 bases, and 12 bases separated the two germline ends.

The V and J genes are TRBV28 and TRBJ2-7; TRBD1 matches at 9 bases. The CDR3 has 15 residues. CDR1 and CDR2 from the germline V gene are MDHEN and SYDVKM. V was pared by 1 base and J by 5 bases, with 6 bases of the junction left unmatched. CDR3 in DNA: TGTGCCAGCAGTTTATTCGGACAGGGGTACGACGAGCAGTACTTC. It encodes CASSLFGQGYDEQYF.

V gene TRBV7-2 combines with J gene TRBJ2-7; D may be TRBD1 (6 bases). Germline CDR1 SGHTA, CDR2 FQGNSA. CDR3 length: 16 amino acids. V was clipped by 0 bases and J by 2 bases, with 14 bases between them. The CDR3 region has the DNA TGTGCCAGCAGCTTAGCGGTCAGGGGATCGACCTACGAGCAGTACTTC. Its translation is CASSLAVRGSTYEQYF.

The chain combines TRBV7-2 with TRBJ1-5, with a weak D call TRBD1 (6 bases). Germline assignment: CDR1 SGHTA and CDR2 FQGNSA. The CDR3 is 14 residues long. V was pared by 2 bases and J by 7 bases, with 12 bases between. The CDR3 region is CASSLRQGTQPQHF. CDR3 sequence (DNA): TGTGCCAGCAGCTTAAGGCAGGGGACACAGCCCCAGCATTTT.

This clonotype showed up many times. The chain is built from TRBV7-2 and TRBJ2-1; TRBD1 matches at 8 bases. Per the germline V gene, CDR1 is SGHTA and CDR2 is FQGNSA. The V segment lost 5 bases and the J segment 8 bases; nucleotides outside the gene matches: 8. This CDR3 is built from 14 residues. CDR3 residues: CASSRSGGDHEQFF. In DNA, the CDR3 is TGTGCCAGCAGCAGATCAGGGGGCGATCATGAGCAGTTCTTC.

This clonotype was seen at least ten times. The chain recombines TRBV28 with TRBJ2-7; 7 positions agree with TRBD1. CDR1 is MDHEN, CDR2 SYDVKM, per germline. V lost 2 bases, J lost 7 bases, and 14 bases stayed unmatched. This CDR3 is 16 amino acids long. The CDR3 is CASSLRQGPQFGEQYF. The CDR3 coding sequence is TGTGCCAGCAGTTTACGACAGGGTCCCCAGTTTGGGGAGCAGTACTTC.

This clonotype was found a few times. This chain joins TRBV25-1 and TRBJ1-2; TRBD1 matches at 7 bases. The CDR3 length is 15 residues. Germline V gives CDR1 MGHDK, CDR2 SYGVNS. V was pared by 7 bases and J by 3 bases, with 11 bases of the junction left unmatched. This CDR3 is CASKGRGTDHYGYTF. In DNA, the CDR3 is TGTGCCAGCAAGGGCAGGGGGACGGATCACTATGGCTACACCTTC.

This clonotype was seen ten or more times. The CDR3 sequence is CASSFDDYEQYF. The DNA for the CDR3 is TGTGCCAGCAGTTTCGATGACTACGAGCAGTACTTC. The rearrangement links TRBV12-3 or TRBV12-4 to TRBJ2-7, with D unresolved. The CDR3 is made up of 12 amino acids. V lost 3 bases to trimming and J lost 3 bases, with 6 bases between them.

This chain joins TRBV6-2 or TRBV6-3 and TRBJ2-6, with 10 nucleotides matching TRBD2. The CDR3 is made up of 19 amino acids. Germline V CDR1 and CDR2: MNHEY, SVGEGT. V lost 6 bases, J lost 5 bases, and 16 bases stayed unmatched. The CDR3 reads CASRPSGAASGSRANVLTF. The DNA for the CDR3 is TGTGCCAGCAGACCCTCGGGTGCGGCTAGCGGGAGCCGGGCCAACGTCCTGACTTTC.

The chain employs TRBV20-1 and TRBJ2-3; TRBD2 matches 10 bases. The germline CDR1 and CDR2 sequences are DFQATT and SNEGSKA (reference sequence). After removal of 5 bases from V and 0 bases from J, the junction contained 14 bases not matched to a gene. The length of the CDR3 is 18 residues. The CDR3 DNA follows: TGCAGTGCTCCCCGTGAACTAGCGGGGAGTCTGAGCACAGATACGCAGTATTTT. This sequence encodes CSAPRELAGSLSTDTQYF.

This clonotype was observed a handful of times. The rearrangement joins TRBV5-1 to TRBJ2-2; 8 nucleotides match TRBD1. J was trimmed by 4 bases and V by 4 bases; bases with no gene match: 6. The germline CDR1 and CDR2 sequences are SGHRS and YFSETQ. The CDR3 has 15 residues. The CDR3 spells CASSIGQGGTGELFF. CDR3 nucleotides: TGCGCCAGCAGCATAGGACAGGGAGGCACCGGGGAGCTGTTTTTT.

The chain recombines TRBV30 with TRBJ2-3, with 8 nucleotides matching TRBD2. Germline V lookup: CDR1 GTSNPN, CDR2 SVGIG (reference sequence). This CDR3 contains 13 residues. V lost 5 bases and J lost 6; bases outside the gene matches: 7. The CDR3 spells CAWGAGGWDTQYF. CDR3 nucleotides: TGTGCCTGGGGCGCGGGAGGATGGGATACGCAGTATTTT.

This clonotype was counted at least ten times. The chain has TRBV6-1 and TRBJ1-1; D unresolved. V lost 5 bases to trimming and J lost 8 bases, with 18 bases between them. The CDR3 runs to 14 residues. Germline V gives CDR1 MNHNS, CDR2 SASEGT. The CDR3 sequence is CASSPPADRLEAFF. Written as DNA, the CDR3 is TGTGCCAGCAGTCCACCCGCGGACCGATTAGAAGCTTTCTTT.

This chain uses TRBV24-1 with TRBJ2-1; 9 positions match TRBD1. The germline gives CDR1 KGHDR, CDR2 SFDVKD. V shed 1 base and J 15 bases; nucleotides not matched to a gene: 15. The CDR3 consists of 16 residues. The CDR3 DNA follows: TGTGCCACCAGTGATTTCACCGGGACAGGGCCCATAGGTTGGTTCTTC. Protein product: CATSDFTGTGPIGWFF.

In its sample, this clonotype was seen a few times. The rearrangement links TRBV3-1 to TRBJ2-2, with 9 bases matching TRBD2. This CDR3 comprises 17 residues. Germline V gene lookup returns CDR1 LGHDT and CDR2 YNNKEL (reference sequence). V shed 6 bases, J shed 5 bases, and the junction held 13 bases outside the gene matches. The CDR3 loop reads CASSPPSGGLWTGELFF. CDR3 coding DNA: TGTGCCAGCAGTCCACCAAGCGGGGGGCTATGGACCGGGGAGCTGTTTTTT.

This chain connects TRBV30 to TRBJ2-5; the match to TRBD2 covers 13 bases. This CDR3 is 14 amino acids long. Germline loops: CDR1 GTSNPN, CDR2 SVGIG (reference sequence). Losses at the gene ends were 5 bases for V and 4 bases for J; bases not matched to a gene: 4. CDR3 sequence reads: CAWGLAGVPETQYF. CDR3 nucleotide sequence: TGTGCCTGGGGACTAGCGGGGGTCCCAGAGACCCAGTACTTC. Supplemented by reference TRBV30 and TRBJ2-5, the full variable domain reads SQTIHQWPATLVQPVGSPLSLECTVEGTSNPNLYWYRQAAGRGLQLLFYSVGIGQISSEVPQNLSASRPQDRQFILSSKKLLLSDSGFYLCAWGLAGVPETQYFGPGTRLLVL.

A few counts support this clonotype. This rearrangement joins TRBV7-2 to TRBJ2-5; weak D call: TRBD2 (5 bases). Germline V gives CDR1 SGHTA, CDR2 FQGNSA. Trimming pared 1 base from V and 2 bases from J, leaving 8 bases between. This CDR3 contains 14 residues. The CDR3 sequence is CASSLGSVQETQYF. Here the CDR3 DNA reads TGTGCCAGCAGCTTAGGTAGCGTACAAGAGACCCAGTACTTC.

At least ten counts were recorded for this clonotype. The chain couples TRBV28 to TRBJ2-7; 13 positions agree with TRBD2. CDR3 length equals 17 residues. CDR1 is MDHEN, CDR2 SYDVKM, per germline. After removal of 2 bases from V and 5 bases from J, the junction contained 9 bases not matched to a gene. DNA of the CDR3: TGTGCCAGCAGTTTAGCCGGGACTAGCGGGATTGTCAACGAGCAGTACTTC. It yields the protein CASSLAGTSGIVNEQYF.

In this sample, this clonotype turned up a few times. The rearrangement uses TRBV5-1 and TRBJ2-2; D might be TRBD1 or TRBD2, each matching 5 bases. The CDR3 has 15 residues. V was shortened by 1 base and J by 3 bases, with 10 bases between the two germline ends. Per the germline V gene, CDR1 is SGHRS and CDR2 is YFSETQ. The CDR3 nucleotides read TGCGCCAGCAGCTTGACGGGACGGGACACCGGGGAGCTGTTTTTT. Translation gives CASSLTGRDTGELFF.

In its sample, this clonotype was seen many times. The CDR3 DNA follows: TGTGCCAGCAGCCGAGAAAGGACAGTCACCTATGGCTACACCTTC. This codes for CASSRERTVTYGYTF. The rearrangement links TRBV7-2 to TRBJ1-2; possible D gene TRBD1, 6 bases. The length of the CDR3 is 15 residues. Germline CDR1 reads SGHTA; CDR2 reads FQGNSA. V gave up 5 bases and J gave up 4 bases, with 17 bases separating them.

This clonotype was seen ten or more times. J is TRBJ2-2 and V is TRBV7-6; 7 nucleotides match TRBD1. The CDR3 is 18 amino acids. V dropped 2 bases and J dropped 4; count of bases not matched to a gene: 13. Germline lookup yields CDR1 SGHVS and CDR2 FNYEAQ. In DNA, the CDR3 is TGTGCCAGCAGCTTACGCGGCAGGGGGTCCCCTTCCACCGGGGAGCTGTTTTTT. Translating gives CASSLRGRGSPSTGELFF.

The CDR3 sequence: CASSLGVAGGNHNEQFF. DNA for the CDR3: TGCGCCAGCAGCTTGGGGGTAGCGGGGGGTAACCACAATGAGCAGTTCTTC. This chain joins TRBV5-1 and TRBJ2-1, with 10 bases aligning to TRBD2. The J segment lost 5 bases and the V segment lost 0 bases, leaving 8 bases of the junction unmatched. The CDR3 spans 17 residues. The germline gives CDR1 SGHRS, CDR2 YFSETQ.

This clonotype was found a few times. The V call is TRBV5-1, the J call TRBJ2-3, with a weak D call TRBD1 (5 bases). V shed 0 bases and J shed 2 bases, with 13 bases lying between them. This CDR3 spans 16 amino acids. CDR1 and CDR2 from the germline V gene are SGHRS and YFSETQ. Here the CDR3 DNA reads TGCGCCAGCAGCTTGGACGCAGGGTCCCTCACAGATACGCAGTATTTT. It translates to CASSLDAGSLTDTQYF.